The 23 T cell receptor beta chains below come from one sample, sequenced in a study of cytomegalovirus exposure and HLA in healthy donors. Only in-frame clones appear in the TCRdb table, and some are missing; sequencing was by immunoSEQ multiplex PCR. The sample has 52,000 or so clones; 89% are singletons. The sample consisted of PBMCs. The receptors derive from a woman in her late teens or twenties in good health and CMV-seronegative.

The rearrangement links TRBV11-2 to TRBJ2-1, with 9 bases aligning to TRBD2. Trimming removed 2 bases from V and 6 bases from J; junction bases left unmatched: 11. The CDR3 runs 17 residues. Germline V gene data show CDR1 as SGHAT and CDR2 as FQNNGV. CDR3 bases: TGTGCCAGCAGCTTAATGGGGTGGCTAGCGGGGTTCAATGAGCAGTTCTTC. Its translation is CASSLMGWLAGFNEQFF. Full variable domain (rest looked up from reference TRBV11-2 and TRBJ2-1): EAGVAQSPRYKIIEKRQSVAFWCNPISGHATLYWYQQILGQGPKLLIQFQNNGVVDDSQLPKDRFSAERLKGVDSTLKIQPAKLEDSAVYLCASSLMGWLAGFNEQFFGPGTRLTVL.

J is TRBJ2-1 and V is TRBV27; TRBD2 agrees at 8 bases. V lost 2 bases and J lost 5; bases outside the gene matches: 5. The CDR3 runs to 15 residues. The germline V gene encodes CDR1 MNHEY and CDR2 SMNVEV (reference sequence). The CDR3 sequence: CASSLSTSGHNEQFF. As DNA, the CDR3 is TGTGCCAGCAGTTTAAGTACTAGCGGCCACAATGAGCAGTTCTTC.

The chain employs TRBV30 and TRBJ2-1, with D uncertain. Deletions cut 0 bases from V and 3 bases from J, with 15 bases between. CDR1 and CDR2 from the germline V gene are GTSNPN and SVGIG (reference sequence). The CDR3 covers 16 residues. The DNA of the CDR3 is TGTGCCTGGAGTGTAACCAGCGTATTAGACTACAATGAGCAGTTCTTC. Its translation is CAWSVTSVLDYNEQFF.

J is TRBJ1-6 and V is TRBV4-2; D possibly corresponds to TRBD1 (5 bases). Trimming took off 1 base at V and 5 bases at J, with 15 bases between the two ends. CDR1 is LGHNA, CDR2 YNFKEQ, per germline. The CDR3 extends over 17 amino acids. The CDR3 spells CASSQVGGASNNSPLHF. The CDR3 DNA is TGTGCCAGCAGCCAAGTAGGCGGGGCGAGTAATAATTCACCCCTCCACTTT.

The chain is built from TRBV28 and TRBJ2-2; D possibly corresponds to TRBD1 (6 bases). CDR1 and CDR2 (germline): MDHEN, SYDVKM. The CDR3 totals 17 residues. Trimming cost V 6 bases and J 6 bases, with 23 bases left between them. This chain's CDR3 is CASSRSAIGGYSGELFF. Here the CDR3 DNA reads TGTGCCAGCAGCCGGTCGGCTATAGGGGGATACTCCGGGGAGCTGTTTTTT.

The genes are TRBV13 and TRBJ2-7; 7 bases fit TRBD1. Germline V gene sequence: CDR1 PRHDT, CDR2 FYEKMQ (reference sequence). V gave up 7 bases and J gave up 3 bases; unmatched junction bases: 6. CDR3 length equals 13 residues. The CDR3 loop is CASTQGQNYEQYF. DNA for the CDR3: TGTGCCAGCACCCAGGGACAGAACTACGAGCAGTACTTC.

The V call is TRBV19, the J call TRBJ1-1, with unresolved D. Trimming took off 5 bases at V and 1 base at J, with 14 bases between the two ends. CDR3 length equals 15 residues. Germline V gene sequence: CDR1 LNHDA, CDR2 SQIVND (reference sequence). The CDR3 nucleotides read TGTGCCAGTAGTCTGAGCGCGGGCGCGAACACTGAAGCTTTCTTT. It encodes CASSLSAGANTEAFF.

This chain uses TRBV11-2 with TRBJ2-2; D ambiguous. The CDR3 totals 13 residues. V dropped 5 bases and J dropped 2 bases, with 6 bases sitting between them. From germline, CDR1 is SGHAT and CDR2 FQNNGV. For the CDR3, the DNA is TGTGCCAGCAGCACACATAACACCGGGGAGCTGTTTTTT. It encodes CASSTHNTGELFF.

V gene TRBV19 combines with J gene TRBJ1-5, with a tentative D call TRBD1 (6 bases). The germline V gene encodes CDR1 LNHDA and CDR2 SQIVND (reference sequence). V was shortened by 7 bases and J by 4 bases, with 17 bases between the two germline ends. The CDR3 spans 15 residues. This CDR3 is CASTMDRLQNQPQHF. CDR3 DNA sequence: TGTGCCAGTACTATGGACAGACTTCAAAATCAGCCCCAGCATTTT. The full variable domain, completed using reference TRBV19 and TRBJ1-5, is DGGITQSPKYLFRKEGQNVTLSCEQNLNHDAMYWYRQDPGQGLRLIYYSQIVNDFQKGDIAEGYSVSREKKESFPLTVTSAQKNPTAFYLCASTMDRLQNQPQHFGDGTRLSIL.

This chain connects TRBV7-2 to TRBJ1-4; D unclear. CDR1 SGHTA and CDR2 FQGNSA come from the germline V gene. V was cut by 5 bases and J by 4 bases, with 11 bases left in between. CDR3 length equals 14 residues. Here the CDR3 reads CASSLNGLNEKLFF. CDR3 in DNA: TGTGCCAGCAGCCTCAACGGTCTTAATGAAAAACTGTTTTTT. The whole variable domain, filled in from reference TRBV7-2 and TRBJ1-4, reads GAGVSQSPSNKVTEKGKDVELRCDPISGHTALYWYRQSLGQGLEFLIYFQGNSAPDKSGLPSDRFSAERTGGSVSTLTIQRTQQEDSAVYLCASSLNGLNEKLFFGSGTQLSVL.

The chain uses TRBV7-6 and TRBJ1-3, with D uncertain. The CDR3 spans 16 residues. Trimming removed 4 bases from V and 0 bases from J, with 13 bases in between. Germline values: CDR1 SGHVS, CDR2 FNYEAQ. The DNA for the CDR3 is TGTGCCAGCAGCTCACCTCTTAAGAGCTCTGGAAACACCATATATTTT. It codes for CASSSPLKSSGNTIYF.

The rearrangement joins TRBV7-9 to TRBJ1-2, with D perhaps matching TRBD1 (6 bases). CDR1 and CDR2 from the germline V gene are SEHNR and FQNEAQ (reference sequence). This CDR3 has 14 amino acids. Deletions cut 5 bases from V and 5 bases from J, with 15 bases between. The CDR3 region is CASSPTGGRYGYTF. In DNA form, the CDR3 reads TGTGCCAGCAGCCCTACGGGGGGGCGGTATGGCTACACCTTC.

The CDR3 coding sequence is TGTGCCAGCAGCTCAGGACAGGGTTTAAGGTACTTC. This translates into CASSSGQGLRYF. The chain recombines TRBV11-2 with TRBJ2-7; 8 bases line up with TRBD1. From germline, CDR1 is SGHAT and CDR2 FQNNGV. V shed 4 bases, J shed 12 bases, and the junction held 8 bases outside the gene matches. This CDR3 has 12 residues.

The chain recombines TRBV30 with TRBJ2-3, with TRBD2 matching over 9 bases. The CDR3 runs to 14 residues. In germline, CDR1 is GTSNPN, CDR2 SVGIG (reference sequence). The trim removed 2 bases at V and 4 bases at J, leaving 4 bases unmatched. Here the CDR3 DNA reads TGTGCCTGGAGTAGTAGCGGGAGACCAGATACGCAGTATTTT. This translates into CAWSSSGRPDTQYF.

The DNA for the CDR3 is TGTGCCAGCAGCTCCCAGACTAGCGGGAGAGGTAACACCGGGGAGCTGTTTTTT. Its protein is CASSSQTSGRGNTGELFF. The J gene is TRBJ2-2, the V gene TRBV11-2, with 12 bases lining up with TRBD2. With 4 bases clipped from V and 2 bases from J, the junction kept 8 bases outside the gene matches. Germline CDR1 is SGHAT and CDR2 is FQNNGV. CDR3 length equals 18 residues.

The chain carries TRBV19 and TRBJ2-1, with 10 nucleotides matching TRBD2. The CDR3 loop spans 14 amino acids. The V and J ends lost 3 bases and 5 bases, in that order; junction bases with no gene match: 1. Germline values: CDR1 LNHDA, CDR2 SQIVND (reference sequence). Written as DNA, the CDR3 is TGTGCCAGTAGTATTCTAGCGGGGGACAATGAGCAGTTCTTC. The encoded protein is CASSILAGDNEQFF.

This clone was detected only a few times. The chain uses TRBV30 and TRBJ2-7; TRBD2 matches at 7 bases. Germline lookup yields CDR1 GTSNPN and CDR2 SVGIG (reference sequence). The CDR3 has 14 residues. The V segment lost 2 bases and the J segment 2 bases; nucleotides outside the gene matches: 6. The CDR3 DNA reads as TGTGCCTGGAGTCGCGGGGGAATCCCCTACGAGCAGTACTTC. This translates into CAWSRGGIPYEQYF.

The chain employs TRBV7-3 and TRBJ1-4, with D hard to call. This CDR3 has 13 residues. V lost 4 bases and J 8 bases, leaving 11 bases between the germline ends. Germline V gives CDR1 SGHTA, CDR2 FQGTGA. CDR3 coding DNA: TGTGCCAGCAGCTCAACCCCCGGGGAAAAACTGTTTTTT. The encoded protein is CASSSTPGEKLFF. Looking up the rest from reference TRBV7-3 and TRBJ1-4 gives the full variable domain: GAGVSQTPSNKVTEKGKYVELRCDPISGHTALYWYRQSLGQGPEFLIYFQGTGAADDSGLPNDRFFAVRPEGSVSTLKIQRTERGDSAVYLCASSSTPGEKLFFGSGTQLSVL.

The chain combines TRBV19 with TRBJ1-5; D remains unclear. Between the trimmed V and J ends, which lost 1 base and 3 bases, there was a span of 10 bases. The CDR3 has 15 residues. The V gene's germline CDR1 is LNHDA and CDR2 SQIVND (reference sequence). The CDR3 here is CASSIVARNNQPQHF. DNA of the CDR3: TGTGCCAGTAGTATAGTCGCCAGAAACAATCAGCCCCAGCATTTT.

The CDR3 nucleotides are TGCGCCAGCAGCTTCGTCCAGAAAGAGACCCAGTACTTC. Protein sequence: CASSFVQKETQYF. This chain connects TRBV5-1 to TRBJ2-5, with D unclear. The CDR3 has 13 residues. Trimming shortened V by 2 bases and J by 3 bases, and 8 bases separated the two germline ends. Germline-derived CDR1 and CDR2 are SGHRS and YFSETQ.

The chain carries TRBV4-3 and TRBJ1-2; TRBD1 might be the D (6 bases). CDR1 is LGHNA and CDR2 is YSLEER in the germline V gene. This CDR3 region has 15 residues. The V end was cut by 4 bases, the J end by 5 bases, with 17 bases between. CDR3 sequence: CASSLDRGGRYGYTF. The CDR3 nucleotides read TGCGCCAGCAGCCTAGACCGAGGGGGACGGTATGGCTACACCTTC.

This chain uses TRBV7-9 with TRBJ1-2; TRBD1 is a possible D gene (5 bases). Trimming removed 1 base from V and 7 bases from J, with 10 bases in between. Germline assignment: CDR1 SEHNR and CDR2 FQNEAQ (reference sequence). The CDR3 loop spans 13 amino acids. The CDR3 DNA reads as TGTGCCAGCAGCTTAGTCAGGGAATTTGGCTACACCTTC. Protein: CASSLVREFGYTF. Looking up the rest from reference TRBV7-9 and TRBJ1-2 gives the full variable domain: DTGVSQNPRHKITKRGQNVTFRCDPISEHNRLYWYRQTLGQGPEFLTYFQNEAQLEKSRLLSDRFSAERPKGSFSTLEIQRTEQGDSAMYLCASSLVREFGYTFGSGTRLTVV.

DNA for the CDR3: TGTGCCAGCAGACGACGAGTGCTAGGAGAAGAGACCCAGTACTTC. This codes for CASRRRVLGEETQYF. This chain joins TRBV5-7 and TRBJ2-5; D gene ambiguous. TRBV5-7 is annotated as an ORF whose role is uncertain. This CDR3 comprises 15 residues. V was shortened by 5 bases and J by 3 bases, with 17 bases between the two germline ends.